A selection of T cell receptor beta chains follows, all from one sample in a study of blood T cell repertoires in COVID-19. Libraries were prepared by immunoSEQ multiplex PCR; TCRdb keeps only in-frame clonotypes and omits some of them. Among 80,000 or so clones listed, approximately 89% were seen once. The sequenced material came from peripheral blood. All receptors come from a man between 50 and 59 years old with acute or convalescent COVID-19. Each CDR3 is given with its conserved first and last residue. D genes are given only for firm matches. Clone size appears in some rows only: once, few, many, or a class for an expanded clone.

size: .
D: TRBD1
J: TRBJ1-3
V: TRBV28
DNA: TGTGCCAGCAGTCGGGGACAGTTCGGAAACACCATATATTTT
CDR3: CASSRGQFGNTIYF

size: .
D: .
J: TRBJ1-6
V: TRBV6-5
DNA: TGTGCCAGCAGTTACTCGCGCCAGGGCAATTCACCCCTCCACTTT
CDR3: CASSYSRQGNSPLHF

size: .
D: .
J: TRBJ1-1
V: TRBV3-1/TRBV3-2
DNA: TGTGCCAGCAGCCAATATTTGAGCACTGAAGCTTTCTTT
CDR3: CASSQYLSTEAFF

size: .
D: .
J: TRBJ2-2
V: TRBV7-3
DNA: TGTGCCAGCAGCTTAACGTCTACCGGGGAGCTGTTTTTT
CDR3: CASSLTSTGELFF

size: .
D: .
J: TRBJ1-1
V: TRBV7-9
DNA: TGTGCCAGCAGCCCGCCAGGGGAGGGCACTGAAGCTTTCTTT
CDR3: CASSPPGEGTEAFF

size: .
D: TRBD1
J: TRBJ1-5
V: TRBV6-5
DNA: TGTGCCAGCAGTCCTCGGGACAGGGGGCAGCCCCAGCATTTT
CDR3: CASSPRDRGQPQHF

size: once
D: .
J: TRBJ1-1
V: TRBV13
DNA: TGTGCCAGCAGCCCTAGGGGGAACACTGAAGCTTTCTTT
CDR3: CASSPRGNTEAFF

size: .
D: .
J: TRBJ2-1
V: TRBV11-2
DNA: TGTGCCAGCAGCCAAAGAATGTTAGCTGGGAATGAGCAGTTCTTC
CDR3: CASSQRMLAGNEQFF

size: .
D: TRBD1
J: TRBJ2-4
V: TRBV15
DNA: TGTGCCACCAGCAGAGAGAGGACAGGAGTAACCAAAAACATTCAGTACTTC
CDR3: CATSRERTGVTKNIQYF

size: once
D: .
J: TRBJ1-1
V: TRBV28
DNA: TGTGCCAGCAGTTCCCCCTGGGGACACCTAAACACTGAAGCTTTCTTT
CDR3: CASSSPWGHLNTEAFF

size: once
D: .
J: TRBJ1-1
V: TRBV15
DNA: TGTGCCACCAGCAGTCCCGGGGGGAACACTGAAGCTTTCTTT
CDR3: CATSSPGGNTEAFF

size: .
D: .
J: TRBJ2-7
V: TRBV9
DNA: TGTGCCAGCAGCGTAGGCGGGGACTCCTACGAGCAGTACTTC
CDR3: CASSVGGDSYEQYF

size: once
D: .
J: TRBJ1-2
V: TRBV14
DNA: TGTGCCAGCAGCCCCGACACCTCGGCGTACTATGGCTACACCTTC
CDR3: CASSPDTSAYYGYTF

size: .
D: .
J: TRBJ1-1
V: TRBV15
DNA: TGTGCCACCAGCAGAGATGGACAGACTGCTGAAGCTTTCTTT
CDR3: CATSRDGQTAEAFF

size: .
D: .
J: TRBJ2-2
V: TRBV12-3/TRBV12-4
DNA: TGTGCCAGCAGCCTAAGAAACACCGGGGAGCTGTTTTTT
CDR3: CASSLRNTGELFF